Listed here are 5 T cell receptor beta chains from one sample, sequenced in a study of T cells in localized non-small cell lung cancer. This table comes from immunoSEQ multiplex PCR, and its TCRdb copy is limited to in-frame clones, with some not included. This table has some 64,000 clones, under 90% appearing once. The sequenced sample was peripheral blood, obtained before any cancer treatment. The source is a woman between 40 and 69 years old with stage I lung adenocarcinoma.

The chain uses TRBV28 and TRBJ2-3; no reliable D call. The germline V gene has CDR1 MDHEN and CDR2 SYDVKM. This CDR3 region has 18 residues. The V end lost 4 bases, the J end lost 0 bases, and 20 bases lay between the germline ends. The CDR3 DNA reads TGTGCCAGCAGTTCCGTTGCCCTCCCTTTCACTAGCACAGATACGCAGTATTTT. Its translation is CASSSVALPFTSTDTQYF.

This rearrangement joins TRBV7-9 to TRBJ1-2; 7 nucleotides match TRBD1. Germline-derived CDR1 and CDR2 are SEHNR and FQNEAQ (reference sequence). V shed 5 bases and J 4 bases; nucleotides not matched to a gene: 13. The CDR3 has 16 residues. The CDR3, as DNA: TGTGCCAGCAGCATGGGAGGGACAGCTCGGCTCTATGGCTACACCTTC. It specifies CASSMGGTARLYGYTF.

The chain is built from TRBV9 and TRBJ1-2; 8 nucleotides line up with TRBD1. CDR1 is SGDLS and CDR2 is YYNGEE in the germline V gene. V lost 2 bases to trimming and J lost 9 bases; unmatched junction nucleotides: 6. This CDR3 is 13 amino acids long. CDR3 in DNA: TGTGCCAGCAGCGTCACAGGGGGTTGGAGCTACACCTTC. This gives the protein CASSVTGGWSYTF.

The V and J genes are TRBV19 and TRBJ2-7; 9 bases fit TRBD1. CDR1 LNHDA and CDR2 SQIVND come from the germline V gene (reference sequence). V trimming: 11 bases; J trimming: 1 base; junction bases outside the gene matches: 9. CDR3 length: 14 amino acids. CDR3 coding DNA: TGTGCCTCAGGGGACAGGGCGACATCCTACGAGCAGTACTTC. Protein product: CASGDRATSYEQYF.

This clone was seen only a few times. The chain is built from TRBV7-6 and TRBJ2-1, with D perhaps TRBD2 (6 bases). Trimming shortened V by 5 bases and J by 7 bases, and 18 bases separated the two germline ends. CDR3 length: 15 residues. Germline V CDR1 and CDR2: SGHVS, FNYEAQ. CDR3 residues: CASSLFLAAGNEQFF. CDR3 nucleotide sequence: TGTGCCAGCAGCCTGTTTCTAGCTGCGGGAAATGAGCAGTTCTTC.